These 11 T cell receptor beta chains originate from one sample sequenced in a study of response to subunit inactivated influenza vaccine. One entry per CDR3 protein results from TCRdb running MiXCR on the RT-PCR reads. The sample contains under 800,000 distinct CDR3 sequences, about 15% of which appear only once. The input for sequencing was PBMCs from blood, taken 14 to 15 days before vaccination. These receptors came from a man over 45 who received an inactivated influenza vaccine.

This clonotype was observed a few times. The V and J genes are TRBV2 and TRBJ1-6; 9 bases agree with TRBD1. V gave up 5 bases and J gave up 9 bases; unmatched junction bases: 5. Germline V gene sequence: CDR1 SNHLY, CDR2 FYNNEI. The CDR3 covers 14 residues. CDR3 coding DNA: TGTGCCAGCAGTTGGGACAGGGAAACTTCACCCCTCCACTTT. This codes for CASSWDRETSPLHF.

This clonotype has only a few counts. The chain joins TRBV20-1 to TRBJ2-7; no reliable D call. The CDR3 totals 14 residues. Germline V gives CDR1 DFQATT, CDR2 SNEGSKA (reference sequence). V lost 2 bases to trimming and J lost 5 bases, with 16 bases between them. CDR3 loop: CSARPTTELNEQYF. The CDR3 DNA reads TGCAGTGCTAGACCGACGACGGAGCTTAACGAGCAGTACTTC.

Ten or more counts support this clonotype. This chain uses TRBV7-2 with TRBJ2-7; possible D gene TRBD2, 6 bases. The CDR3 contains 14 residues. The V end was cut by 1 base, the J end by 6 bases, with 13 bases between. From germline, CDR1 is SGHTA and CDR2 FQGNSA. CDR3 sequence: CASSLDRGKSEQYF. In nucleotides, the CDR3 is TGTGCCAGCAGCTTAGACCGCGGGAAGTCCGAGCAGTACTTC.

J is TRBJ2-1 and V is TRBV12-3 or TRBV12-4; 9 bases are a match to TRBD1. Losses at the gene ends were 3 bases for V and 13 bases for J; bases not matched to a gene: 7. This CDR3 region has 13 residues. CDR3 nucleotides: TGTGCCAGCAGTTTTACAGGGGGCGTTAGTCAGTTCTTC. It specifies CASSFTGGVSQFF.

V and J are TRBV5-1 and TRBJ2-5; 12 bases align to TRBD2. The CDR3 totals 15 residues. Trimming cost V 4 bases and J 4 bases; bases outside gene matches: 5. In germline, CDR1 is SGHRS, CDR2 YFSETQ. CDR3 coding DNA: TGCGCCAGCAGCCGCTGGACTAGCGGGGCAGAGACCCAGTACTTC. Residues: CASSRWTSGAETQYF.

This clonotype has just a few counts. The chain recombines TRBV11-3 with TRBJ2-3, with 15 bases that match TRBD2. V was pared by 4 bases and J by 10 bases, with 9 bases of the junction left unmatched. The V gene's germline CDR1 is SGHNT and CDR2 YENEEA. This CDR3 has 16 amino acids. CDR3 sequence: CASSSRTSGRAGAQYF. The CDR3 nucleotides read TGTGCCAGCAGCTCAAGGACTAGCGGGAGGGCCGGAGCGCAGTATTTT.

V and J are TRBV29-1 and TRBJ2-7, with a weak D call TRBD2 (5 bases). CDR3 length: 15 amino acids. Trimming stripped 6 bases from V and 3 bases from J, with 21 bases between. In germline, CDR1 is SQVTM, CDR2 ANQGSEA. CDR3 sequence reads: CSVKSPTRGSYEQYF. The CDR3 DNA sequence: TGCAGCGTCAAATCCCCTACTAGAGGGAGCTACGAGCAGTACTTC.

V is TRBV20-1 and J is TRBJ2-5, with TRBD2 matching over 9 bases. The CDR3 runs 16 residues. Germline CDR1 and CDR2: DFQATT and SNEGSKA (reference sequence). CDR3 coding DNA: TGCTGCGCAACAAGGGGTGGACTAGCGAGGGGGGAGACCCAGTACTTC. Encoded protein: CCATRGGLARGETQYF.

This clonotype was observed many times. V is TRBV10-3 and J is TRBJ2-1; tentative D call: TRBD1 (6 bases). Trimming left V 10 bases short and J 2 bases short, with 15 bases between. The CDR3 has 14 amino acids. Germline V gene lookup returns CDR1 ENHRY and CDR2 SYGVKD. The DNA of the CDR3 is TGTGCCACCACGATTGACAGGACCTACAATGAGCAGTTCTTC. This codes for CATTIDRTYNEQFF.

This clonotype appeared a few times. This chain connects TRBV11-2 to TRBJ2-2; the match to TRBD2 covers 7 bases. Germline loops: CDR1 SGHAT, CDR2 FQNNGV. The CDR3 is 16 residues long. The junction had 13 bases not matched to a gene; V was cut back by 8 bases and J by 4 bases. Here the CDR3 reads CASDGAGASGTGELFF. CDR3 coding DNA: TGTGCCAGCGATGGTGCGGGAGCTTCGGGCACCGGGGAGCTGTTTTTT.

This CDR3 reads CASSTDEVYEQYF. CDR3 coding DNA: TGTGCCAGCAGCACAGACGAGGTTTACGAGCAGTACTTC. The V and J genes are TRBV7-9 and TRBJ2-7; D not resolved. The CDR3 has 13 residues. The germline V gene encodes CDR1 SEHNR and CDR2 FQNEAQ (reference sequence). Trimming stripped 5 bases from V and 4 bases from J, with 12 bases between.